One and the same sample provided the 14 T cell receptor beta chains below, sequenced in a study of blood T cells in healthy people across ages (dated by TCRdb to about 2015). The library relied on 5' RACE. TCRdb shows the sequencer as Illumina HiSeq 2500. A second PCR of roughly 7 to 11 cycles was performed with a sample-barcoded 5' primer and a J-beta primer mix. The public sequencing data were trimmed at Q25 with fastp and processed into clonotypes with MiXCR by TCRdb, which kept only in-frame beta chains. Every entry covers one CDR3 protein and lists the most common genes and DNA from its rows. The sample table shows approximately 770,000 distinct CDR3 sequences, and over 45% are seen once. About 20% of the sample is in the top ten clones. Specimen: blood. The receptors shown here come from a man in his thirties or forties in good health.

The genes are TRBV20-1 and TRBJ2-7; D not resolved. Deletions cut 3 bases from V and 1 base from J, with 7 bases between. Looked up from germline, CDR1 is DFQATT and CDR2 is SNEGSKA (reference sequence). The CDR3 extends over 12 amino acids. CDR3 loop: CSASEGSYEQYF. The CDR3 bases are TGCAGTGCTAGTGAAGGGTCCTACGAGCAGTACTTC.

The rearrangement joins TRBV29-1 to TRBJ1-2, with TRBD1 matching 12 bases. Germline values: CDR1 SQVTM, CDR2 ANQGSEA. The CDR3 runs 14 residues. Trimming removed 6 bases from V and 3 bases from J; junction bases left unmatched: 5. In nucleotides, the CDR3 is TGCAGCGTCGGGACAGGGGGCGCAGACTATGGCTACACCTTC. Its translation: CSVGTGGADYGYTF.

This clonotype was detected only a few times. The chain links TRBV4-2 to TRBJ1-2, with a weak D call TRBD1 (6 bases). V lost 0 bases and J 1 base, leaving 12 bases between the germline ends. CDR1 is LGHNA and CDR2 is YNFKEQ in the germline V gene. The CDR3 sequence is 16 residues long. The CDR3 DNA is TGTGCCAGCAGCCAAGATTCGGACAGAAATAACTATGGCTACACCTTC. Amino acids: CASSQDSDRNNYGYTF.

The chain links TRBV20-1 to TRBJ2-3; no clear D. Germline V gene data show CDR1 as DFQATT and CDR2 as SNEGSKA (reference sequence). V lost 2 bases and J lost 0, with 9 bases in between. This CDR3 contains 14 residues. CDR3 nucleotide sequence: TGCAGTGCTAGAAATCCTACTAGCACAGATACGCAGTATTTT. It codes for CSARNPTSTDTQYF.

This clonotype was detected only a few times. DNA for the CDR3: TGTGCCAGCAGCTCCGGAGGTTTAAAGCAGCCCCAGCATTTT. It yields the protein CASSSGGLKQPQHF. The genes are TRBV7-9 and TRBJ1-5; no clear D. Germline CDR1 is SEHNR and CDR2 is FQNEAQ (reference sequence). The CDR3 sequence is 14 residues long. V lost 4 bases, J lost 7 bases, and 14 bases lay in between.

The chain combines TRBV24-1 with TRBJ2-1; D call uncertain. This CDR3 has 13 residues. CDR1 KGHDR and CDR2 SFDVKD come from the germline V gene. Trimming left V 2 bases short and J 9 bases short, with 10 bases between. Here the CDR3 DNA reads TGTGCCACCAGTGATTCATTCCCCGGTGAGCAGTTCTTC. Residues: CATSDSFPGEQFF.

This clonotype was detected only a few times. V usage is TRBV6-2 or TRBV6-3 and J usage is TRBJ2-7; no firm D call. In germline, CDR1 is MNHEY, CDR2 SVGEGT. This CDR3 is 14 amino acids long. The germline V and J ends were trimmed by 5 bases and 5 bases, with 16 bases remaining between them. CDR3: CASSQRPSVDEQYF. The CDR3 DNA reads TGTGCCAGCAGTCAAAGGCCCTCCGTCGACGAGCAGTACTTC.

The chain uses TRBV11-1 and TRBJ2-5, with D unclear. The CDR3 totals 12 residues. From germline, CDR1 is SGHAT and CDR2 FQDESV (reference sequence). Trimming stripped 8 bases from V and 5 bases from J, with 12 bases between. The CDR3 DNA reads as TGTGCCAGCCGACCCTTAGGGGAGACCCAGTACTTC. Amino acids: CASRPLGETQYF. The whole variable domain, remainder taken from reference TRBV11-1 and TRBJ2-5, is EAEVAQSPRYKITEKSQAVAFWCDPISGHATLYWYRQILGQGPELLVQFQDESVVDDSQLPKDRFSAERLKGVDSTLKIQPAELGDSAMYLCASRPLGETQYFGPGTRLLVL.

This clonotype showed up just a few times. The chain has TRBV20-1 and TRBJ1-5; D is undetermined. V shed 6 bases and J shed 3 bases, with 12 bases lying between them. CDR1 is DFQATT, CDR2 SNEGSKA, per germline (reference sequence). CDR3 length equals 13 residues. CDR3 sequence (DNA): TGCAGTGCATACCGGCCCGACAATCAGCCCCAGCATTTT. Translating it yields CSAYRPDNQPQHF.

The chain is built from TRBV6-1 and TRBJ1-3; D gene unclear. V lost 5 bases and J 0 bases, leaving 2 bases between the germline ends. Per the germline V gene, CDR1 is MNHNS and CDR2 is SASEGT. This CDR3 has 12 residues. CDR3: CASSYSGNTIYF. CDR3 DNA: TGTGCCAGCAGTTACTCTGGAAACACCATATATTTT.

In this sample, this clonotype turned up once. This chain links TRBV13 with TRBJ2-5; a possible D gene is TRBD2 (6 bases). CDR1 is PRHDT and CDR2 is FYEKMQ in the germline V gene (reference sequence). V was shortened by 4 bases and J by 2 bases, with 20 bases between the two germline ends. CDR3 length equals 17 residues. The CDR3 DNA is TGTGCCAGCAGCTACCAATGGGTGCGTGGGGGGCAAGAGACCCAGTACTTC. As protein: CASSYQWVRGGQETQYF.

The chain joins TRBV20-1 to TRBJ1-1, with 7 bases that match TRBD1. This CDR3 spans 14 amino acids. J lost 5 bases, V lost 5 bases, and 11 bases had no gene match. CDR1 and CDR2 from the germline V gene are DFQATT and SNEGSKA (reference sequence). The CDR3 here is CSADLDRLRTEAFF. The CDR3 DNA is TGCAGTGCTGACCTGGACAGGCTTCGAACTGAAGCTTTCTTT.

The CDR3 loop is CASSLPSGTTDTQYF. CDR3 DNA: TGTGCCAGCAGTTTGCCTAGCGGTACCACAGATACGCAGTATTTT. V usage is TRBV27 and J usage is TRBJ2-3, with 7 bases fitting TRBD2. Germline assignment: CDR1 MNHEY and CDR2 SMNVEV (reference sequence). The J segment lost 2 bases and the V segment lost 3 bases, leaving 5 bases of the junction unmatched. CDR3 length: 15 amino acids.

CDR3 sequence reads: CASSPTVIQETQYF. DNA for the CDR3: TGTGCCAGCAGCCCGACAGTGATCCAAGAGACCCAGTACTTC. V and J are TRBV12-3 or TRBV12-4 and TRBJ2-5, with a weak D call TRBD1 (5 bases). The CDR3 has 14 amino acids. The V gene lost 6 bases and the J gene lost 1 base, with 12 bases spanning the gap.